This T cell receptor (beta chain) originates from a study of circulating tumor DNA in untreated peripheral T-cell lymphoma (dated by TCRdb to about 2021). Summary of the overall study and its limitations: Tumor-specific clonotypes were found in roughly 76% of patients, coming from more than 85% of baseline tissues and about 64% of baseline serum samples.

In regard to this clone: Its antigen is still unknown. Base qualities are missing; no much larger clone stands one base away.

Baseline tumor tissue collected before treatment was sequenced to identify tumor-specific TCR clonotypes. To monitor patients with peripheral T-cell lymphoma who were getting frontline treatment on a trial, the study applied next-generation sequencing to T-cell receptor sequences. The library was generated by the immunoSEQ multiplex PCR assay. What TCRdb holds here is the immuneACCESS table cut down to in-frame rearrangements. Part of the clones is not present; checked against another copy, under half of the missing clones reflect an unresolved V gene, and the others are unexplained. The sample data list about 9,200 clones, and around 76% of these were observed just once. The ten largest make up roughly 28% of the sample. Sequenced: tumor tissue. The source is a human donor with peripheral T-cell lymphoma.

The CDR3 loop reads CASSPPSGDGYTF. At the DNA level, the sequence is TGTGCCAGCTCACCACCGTCGGGCGATGGCTACACCTTC. The sequence joins TRBV18 to TRBJ1-2; no D gene call is confident. V and J are truncated by 0 bases and 6 bases respectively, leaving an intervening sequence of 8 bases. From cysteine to phenylalanine, the CDR3 is 13 amino acids long. Only the CDR3 portion is preserved as DNA: 39 bases, with reading frame beginning at the first base. Looking up the germline V gene yields CDR1 KGHSH and CDR2 LQKENI.